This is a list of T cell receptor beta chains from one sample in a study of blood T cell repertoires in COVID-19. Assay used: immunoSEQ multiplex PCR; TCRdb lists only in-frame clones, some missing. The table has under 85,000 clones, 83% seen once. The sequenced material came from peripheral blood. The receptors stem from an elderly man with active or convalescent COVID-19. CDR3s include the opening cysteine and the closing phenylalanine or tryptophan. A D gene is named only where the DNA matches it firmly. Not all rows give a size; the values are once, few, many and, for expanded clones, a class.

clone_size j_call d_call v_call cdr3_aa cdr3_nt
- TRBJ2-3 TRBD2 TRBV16 CASSQDGRADTQYF TGTGCCAGCAGCCAAGACGGGAGGGCCGATACGCAGTATTTT
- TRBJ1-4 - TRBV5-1 CASSQDSATNEKLFF TGCGCCAGCAGCCAAGACAGCGCAACTAATGAAAAACTGTTTTTT
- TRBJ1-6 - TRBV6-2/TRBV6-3 CASSKGNNSPLHF TGTGCCAGCAGTAAGGGGAATAATTCACCCCTCCACTTT
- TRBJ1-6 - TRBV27 CASSLSRDNSPLHF TGTGCCAGCAGTTTATCGAGGGATAACTCACCCCTCCACTTT
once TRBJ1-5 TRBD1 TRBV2 CASRGTGSSNQPQHF TGTGCCAGCAGAGGGACAGGCTCTAGCAATCAGCCCCAGCATTTT
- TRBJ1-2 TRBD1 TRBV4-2 CASSRKMRTGDYGYTF TGTGCCAGCAGCCGGAAGATGAGGACAGGAGACTATGGCTACACCTTC
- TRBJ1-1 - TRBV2 CASTVTGNTEAFF TGTGCCAGCACCGTAACAGGGAACACTGAAGCTTTCTTT
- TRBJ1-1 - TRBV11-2 CASSFRGTTEAFF TGTGCCAGCAGCTTTCGAGGAACAACTGAAGCTTTCTTT
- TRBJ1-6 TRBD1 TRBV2 CASRGDRGNSPLHF TGTGCCAGCAGAGGGGACAGGGGCAATTCACCCCTCCACTTT
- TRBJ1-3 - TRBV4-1 CASSQAGGVKGNTIYF TGCGCCAGCAGCCAAGCGGGGGGGGTTAAGGGAAACACCATATATTTT
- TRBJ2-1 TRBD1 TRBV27 CASSPMTGPYNEQFF TGTGCCAGCAGTCCAATGACAGGGCCCTACAATGAGCAGTTCTTC
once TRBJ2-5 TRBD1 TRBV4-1 CASSQEGQGWETQYF TGCGCCAGCAGCCAAGAGGGACAGGGATGGGAGACCCAGTACTTC
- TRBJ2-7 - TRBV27 CASSFVRSSYEQYF TGTGCCAGCAGTTTTGTAAGGAGCTCCTACGAGCAGTACTTC
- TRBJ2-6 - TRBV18 CASSSNGHPSGANVLTF TGTGCCAGCTCATCTAATGGACACCCCTCTGGGGCCAACGTCCTGACTTTC
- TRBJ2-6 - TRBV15 CATSRARGQTIGSGANVLTF TGTGCCACCAGCAGAGCAAGAGGACAGACGATCGGCTCTGGGGCCAACGTCCTGACTTTC
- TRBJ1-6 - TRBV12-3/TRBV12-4 CASSSSRNSPLHF TGTGCCAGCAGTTCCAGCAGGAATTCACCCCTCCACTTT
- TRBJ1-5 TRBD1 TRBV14 CASSHTGTGFSNQPQHF TGTGCCAGCAGCCACACCGGGACAGGGTTTAGCAATCAGCCCCAGCATTTT
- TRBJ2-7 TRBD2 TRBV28 CASSTYLAGGSYEQYF TGTGCCAGCAGTACCTACCTAGCGGGAGGTTCCTACGAGCAGTACTTC
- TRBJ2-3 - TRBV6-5 CASTAQGTDTQYF TGTGCCAGCACTGCACAGGGTACAGATACGCAGTATTTT